This is a list of T cell receptor beta chains from one sample in a study of T cell clonotyping in hematopoietic cell transplantation. Assay: immunoSEQ multiplex PCR; the TCRdb copy retains only in-frame clones and omits some. This sample has approximately 19,000 clones; 86% occur once, and the top ten carry 8.4%. Sequenced here: peripheral blood mononuclear cells, sampled before stem cell transplant. The receptors stem from a man aged 45 to 65 with acute myeloid leukemia. Some clones in this sample may be carry-over from other donors' samples. CDR3s include the opening cysteine and the closing phenylalanine or tryptophan. The D gene is left open where the match is weak. Size tells how often a clone was seen (once, few, many) or the class of an expanded clone, and some rows leave it out.

J gene: TRBJ2-1
V gene: TRBV5-6
clone size: NA
D gene: NA
CDR3 DNA: TGTGCCAGCAGCTTGAGGGAGGATGAGCAGTTCTTC
CDR3 protein: CASSLREDEQFF

J gene: TRBJ2-7
V gene: TRBV4-3
clone size: NA
D gene: NA
CDR3 DNA: TGCGCCAGCAGCCAAGAACGTTGGGCGGAAAGCTCCTACGAGCAGTACTTC
CDR3 protein: CASSQERWAESSYEQYF

J gene: TRBJ2-1
V gene: TRBV2
clone size: NA
D gene: NA
CDR3 DNA: TGTGCCAGCAGCAGAGTTTCCGGCGAACCTGTCCCTAACAGGCGCAATGAGCAGTTCTTC
CDR3 protein: CASSRVSGEPVPNRRNEQFF

J gene: TRBJ1-5
V gene: TRBV5-1
clone size: NA
D gene: NA
CDR3 DNA: TGCGCCAGCAGCTTGGGCAGGGAAGGGCAGCCCCAGCATTTT
CDR3 protein: CASSLGREGQPQHF

J gene: TRBJ1-3
V gene: TRBV5-6
clone size: NA
D gene: NA
CDR3 DNA: TGTGCCCACTACTGGAGGTCTGGAAACACCATATATTTT
CDR3 protein: CAHYWRSGNTIYF

J gene: TRBJ1-1
V gene: TRBV19
clone size: NA
D gene: NA
CDR3 DNA: TGTGCCAGTAGTATAGGGCAGATAAACACTGAAGCTTTCTTT
CDR3 protein: CASSIGQINTEAFF

J gene: TRBJ1-4
V gene: TRBV27
clone size: NA
D gene: NA
CDR3 DNA: TGTGCCAGCAGTCGCGAGGGCGTTGAAAAACTGTTTTTT
CDR3 protein: CASSREGVEKLFF

J gene: TRBJ1-6
V gene: TRBV9
clone size: NA
D gene: NA
CDR3 DNA: TGTGCCAGCAGCGTAGGGGGACACTCTCATCCACCCCTCCACTTT
CDR3 protein: CASSVGGHSHPPLHF

J gene: TRBJ2-1
V gene: TRBV6-5
clone size: few
D gene: TRBD1
CDR3 DNA: TGTGCCAGCAACCCTGACAGGGCTTCCAATGAGCAGTTCTTC
CDR3 protein: CASNPDRASNEQFF

J gene: TRBJ2-2
V gene: TRBV7-2
clone size: NA
D gene: TRBD1
CDR3 DNA: TGTGCCAGCAGCTTAGGTGGGACAGGGGCGATCGGGGAGCTGTTTTTT
CDR3 protein: CASSLGGTGAIGELFF

J gene: TRBJ2-5
V gene: TRBV5-6
clone size: few
D gene: NA
CDR3 DNA: TGTGCCAGCAGCTTGCAGAGGGTAGCAGAGACCCAGTACTTC
CDR3 protein: CASSLQRVAETQYF

J gene: TRBJ1-2
V gene: TRBV4-1
clone size: NA
D gene: NA
CDR3 DNA: TGCGCCAGCAGCCAAGACCCCCAGGGCGAGGGCTATGGCTACACCTTC
CDR3 protein: CASSQDPQGEGYGYTF

J gene: TRBJ2-7
V gene: TRBV7-6
clone size: NA
D gene: TRBD1
CDR3 DNA: TGTGCCAGCAGCTTAGTGGGGACAGGGGTCCACGAGCAGTACTTC
CDR3 protein: CASSLVGTGVHEQYF

J gene: TRBJ1-1
V gene: TRBV27
clone size: NA
D gene: NA
CDR3 DNA: TGTGCCAGCATCGGGCTGCCAAACACTGAAGCTTTCTTT
CDR3 protein: CASIGLPNTEAFF

J gene: TRBJ1-1
V gene: TRBV5-6
clone size: few
D gene: NA
CDR3 DNA: TGTGCCAGCAGCTTGGCTAACACTGAAGCTTTCTTT
CDR3 protein: CASSLANTEAFF

J gene: TRBJ1-5
V gene: TRBV7-6
clone size: NA
D gene: NA
CDR3 DNA: TGTGCCAGCAGCTCCCAAGAAGGGCAGCCCCAGCATTTT
CDR3 protein: CASSSQEGQPQHF

J gene: TRBJ1-1
V gene: TRBV29-1
clone size: NA
D gene: TRBD1
CDR3 DNA: TGCAGCGCCAGACAGGGGGCGCACGCTGAAGCTTTCTTT
CDR3 protein: CSARQGAHAEAFF

J gene: TRBJ2-7
V gene: TRBV5-1
clone size: NA
D gene: NA
CDR3 DNA: TGCGCCAGCAGCTTGGGACAGGTTACTTCCTACGAGCAGTACTTC
CDR3 protein: CASSLGQVTSYEQYF

J gene: TRBJ1-4
V gene: TRBV7-9
clone size: NA
D gene: TRBD1
CDR3 DNA: TGTGCCAGCAGCTTAACGTGGGACAGGGAGGAAAAACTGTTTTTT
CDR3 protein: CASSLTWDREEKLFF

J gene: TRBJ2-7
V gene: TRBV7-6
clone size: NA
D gene: TRBD1
CDR3 DNA: TGTGCCAGCAGCCTTTCTGGCAGGGGGCACATCGAGCAGTACTTC
CDR3 protein: CASSLSGRGHIEQYF

J gene: TRBJ1-5
V gene: TRBV7-2
clone size: NA
D gene: TRBD1
CDR3 DNA: TGTGCCAGCAGCCCTGGGACAGGGTGGTCGGGCAATCAGCCCCAGCATTTT
CDR3 protein: CASSPGTGWSGNQPQHF

J gene: TRBJ1-1
V gene: TRBV11-2
clone size: few
D gene: NA
CDR3 DNA: TGTGCCAGCAGCCTTACAACAGGGAGGCACACTGAAGCTTTCTTT
CDR3 protein: CASSLTTGRHTEAFF

J gene: TRBJ1-1
V gene: TRBV13
clone size: NA
D gene: NA
CDR3 DNA: TGTGCCAGCAGCTTAGGCAAGTCGAACACTGAAGCTTTCTTT
CDR3 protein: CASSLGKSNTEAFF

J gene: TRBJ1-3
V gene: TRBV5-1
clone size: NA
D gene: TRBD1
CDR3 DNA: TGCGCCAGCAGCTTTTTCGGGACAGGCTCTGGAAACACCATATATTTT
CDR3 protein: CASSFFGTGSGNTIYF

J gene: TRBJ2-7
V gene: TRBV29-1
clone size: NA
D gene: NA
CDR3 DNA: TGCAGCGTTGCTTTATGGAAAGTGGGTTCCGGATACGAGCAGTACTTC
CDR3 protein: CSVALWKVGSGYEQYF

J gene: TRBJ1-5
V gene: TRBV4-2
clone size: once
D gene: TRBD1
CDR3 DNA: TGTGCCAGCAGCCAGGACCGGGACAGGAGCAATCAGCCCCAGCATTTT
CDR3 protein: CASSQDRDRSNQPQHF

J gene: TRBJ2-7
V gene: TRBV5-1
clone size: NA
D gene: NA
CDR3 DNA: TGCGCCAGCAGCCCAAACACAGGGGGGGCCTACGAGCAGTACTTC
CDR3 protein: CASSPNTGGAYEQYF

J gene: TRBJ1-1
V gene: TRBV5-6
clone size: NA
D gene: NA
CDR3 DNA: TGTGCCAGCAGCTGGGGGGCAGGGGTGAACACTGAAGCTTTCTTT
CDR3 protein: CASSWGAGVNTEAFF

J gene: TRBJ1-6
V gene: TRBV6-4
clone size: few
D gene: TRBD1
CDR3 DNA: TGTGCCAGCAGTGACTCAGGGACAGGGTGGCATTCACCCCTCCACTTT
CDR3 protein: CASSDSGTGWHSPLHF

J gene: TRBJ1-2
V gene: TRBV5-8
clone size: once
D gene: TRBD1
CDR3 DNA: TGTGCCAGCAGCTTGGACAGGGGAAGTGTCGGCTATGGCTACACCTTC
CDR3 protein: CASSLDRGSVGYGYTF

J gene: TRBJ2-7
V gene: TRBV5-1
clone size: NA
D gene: NA
CDR3 DNA: TGCGCCAGCAGCTTGGTTGACAGAGAAGGTGCGCAGTACTTC
CDR3 protein: CASSLVDREGAQYF

J gene: TRBJ2-3
V gene: TRBV11-2
clone size: NA
D gene: NA
CDR3 DNA: TGTGCCAGCAGCTACGATCGGGCTGATACGCAGTATTTT
CDR3 protein: CASSYDRADTQYF

J gene: TRBJ1-1
V gene: TRBV27
clone size: once
D gene: NA
CDR3 DNA: TGTGCCAGCAGTTTCTGGGGAGGAAGGAACACTGAAGCTTTCTTT
CDR3 protein: CASSFWGGRNTEAFF

J gene: TRBJ2-7
V gene: TRBV7-8
clone size: NA
D gene: NA
CDR3 DNA: TGTGCCAGCAGCTTTGGAAAGGGGTGGTTCTACGAGCAGTACTTC
CDR3 protein: CASSFGKGWFYEQYF

J gene: TRBJ1-1
V gene: TRBV7-9
clone size: NA
D gene: NA
CDR3 DNA: TGTGCCAGCAGCCCCCCGGAGCAGGGGAGATGGACTGAAGCTTTCTTT
CDR3 protein: CASSPPEQGRWTEAFF

J gene: TRBJ2-5
V gene: TRBV10-3
clone size: once
D gene: NA
CDR3 DNA: TGTGCCATCAGTGAGTCTCAGGGTGAGGAGACCCAGTACTTC
CDR3 protein: CAISESQGEETQYF

J gene: TRBJ2-3
V gene: TRBV10-3
clone size: NA
D gene: NA
CDR3 DNA: TGTGCCATCACTCCAGGACCTCCCGTTACCACAGATACGCAGTATTTT
CDR3 protein: CAITPGPPVTTDTQYF

J gene: TRBJ2-7
V gene: TRBV6-6
clone size: NA
D gene: TRBD2
CDR3 DNA: TGTGCCAGCAGAACCCTAGCGGGGGGCCTCGAGCAGTACTTC
CDR3 protein: CASRTLAGGLEQYF

J gene: TRBJ1-5
V gene: TRBV2
clone size: NA
D gene: NA
CDR3 DNA: TGTGCCAGCGGGGGGGGTCTTTCTAGCAATCAGCCCCAGCATTTT
CDR3 protein: CASGGGLSSNQPQHF

J gene: TRBJ2-7
V gene: TRBV27
clone size: NA
D gene: TRBD1
CDR3 DNA: TGTGCCAGCAGTTGGACAGGGGATATAGACAGAAACGAGCAGTACTTC
CDR3 protein: CASSWTGDIDRNEQYF

J gene: TRBJ1-1
V gene: TRBV2
clone size: once
D gene: NA
CDR3 DNA: TGTGCCAGCAGTGAAGCAGGGGATACCATATACACTGAAGCTTTCTTT
CDR3 protein: CASSEAGDTIYTEAFF

J gene: TRBJ2-2
V gene: TRBV10-3
clone size: NA
D gene: NA
CDR3 DNA: TGTGCCATCAGTGAGTCTGACAATCCCAACCCCGGGGAGCTGTTTTTT
CDR3 protein: CAISESDNPNPGELFF

J gene: TRBJ2-3
V gene: TRBV28
clone size: NA
D gene: TRBD2
CDR3 DNA: TGTGCCAGCACCCAGACTAGCGGGGGCACAGATACGCAGTATTTT
CDR3 protein: CASTQTSGGTDTQYF

J gene: TRBJ2-7
V gene: TRBV10-3
clone size: NA
D gene: TRBD2
CDR3 DNA: TGTGCCATCAGTGAGGGGGGGGGAGGGCACGAGCAGTACTTC
CDR3 protein: CAISEGGGGHEQYF

J gene: TRBJ1-2
V gene: TRBV4-3
clone size: NA
D gene: NA
CDR3 DNA: TGCGCCAGCAGCCCCGAACGTGGGGGCAGGGGCTACACCTTC
CDR3 protein: CASSPERGGRGYTF

J gene: TRBJ2-2
V gene: TRBV4-3
clone size: NA
D gene: NA
CDR3 DNA: TGCGCCAGCAGCCAAGTCTCCGGGGAGCTGTTTTTT
CDR3 protein: CASSQVSGELFF

J gene: TRBJ2-3
V gene: TRBV27
clone size: NA
D gene: TRBD2
CDR3 DNA: TGTGCCAGCAGCCAATGGAGGGAGGGCGATACGCAGTATTTT
CDR3 protein: CASSQWREGDTQYF

J gene: TRBJ2-5
V gene: TRBV7-2
clone size: NA
D gene: TRBD2
CDR3 DNA: TGTGCCAGCAGCCAGTCTAGCGGCCAAGAGACCCAGTACTTC
CDR3 protein: CASSQSSGQETQYF

J gene: TRBJ2-7
V gene: TRBV5-5
clone size: once
D gene: NA
CDR3 DNA: TGTGCCAGCAGCTTAGCCCCGGACGGCGCCTACGAGCAGTACTTC
CDR3 protein: CASSLAPDGAYEQYF

J gene: TRBJ2-5
V gene: TRBV5-5
clone size: NA
D gene: TRBD1
CDR3 DNA: TGTGCCAGCAGCTCAGGGACAGGGTTGCAGGAGACCCAGTACTTC
CDR3 protein: CASSSGTGLQETQYF

J gene: TRBJ1-3
V gene: TRBV19
clone size: NA
D gene: NA
CDR3 DNA: TGTGCCAGTAGTATTCGCGGGGAGAGCTCTGGAAACACCATATATTTT
CDR3 protein: CASSIRGESSGNTIYF

J gene: TRBJ2-5
V gene: TRBV5-5
clone size: NA
D gene: TRBD1
CDR3 DNA: TGTGCCAGCAGTACAGGGGGTACCGATGAGACCCAGTACTTC
CDR3 protein: CASSTGGTDETQYF

J gene: TRBJ2-3
V gene: TRBV6-5
clone size: once
D gene: TRBD2
CDR3 DNA: TGTGCCAGCAGCCCGCGCGGGGGGGCCTTAGATACGCAGTATTTT
CDR3 protein: CASSPRGGALDTQYF

J gene: TRBJ2-3
V gene: TRBV5-1
clone size: NA
D gene: TRBD2
CDR3 DNA: TGCGCCAGCAGCTTGGTAGCGGGGGGAAGCACAGATACGCAGTATTTT
CDR3 protein: CASSLVAGGSTDTQYF

J gene: TRBJ2-7
V gene: TRBV7-6
clone size: NA
D gene: NA
CDR3 DNA: TGTGCCAGCAGCTTAAATATATTAGGAGGAGGGGCTACCTACGAGCAGTACTTC
CDR3 protein: CASSLNILGGGATYEQYF